The sequence of this T cell receptor (beta chain) was determined in a study of blood T cell repertoires in COVID-19. Study details: Donors in the United States, Italy and Spain gave samples during acute or convalescent COVID-19. Nucleic acid was either cDNA or gDNA, and it came from T cells, B-cell-depleted T cells, or PBMCs.

As originally analysed: Reference gene primer amplification gave estimated nucleated cell counts. Sequencing was performed with immunoSEQ multiplex PCR; in TCRdb, only in-frame clones are kept and a portion is missing. The V and J calls and clone size are taken from that table; D and trimming were inferred from the DNA. Among 200,000 or so clones listed, roughly 80% were seen once. The CDR3 is made up of 17 amino acids. The J segment lost 0 bases and the V segment lost 2 bases, leaving 8 bases of the junction unmatched. Germline values: CDR1 SGHAT, CDR2 FQNNGV. In this sample, this clone turned up a few times. Seattle participants joined during active infection and were tracked over time.

Sequencing used peripheral blood. The V and J genes are TRBV11-2 and TRBJ2-5; TRBD2 agrees at 8 bases. This clonotype was sampled from a woman over 75 with COVID-19, enrolled during active disease. CDR3 DNA sequence: TGTGCCAGCAGCTTAACTAGCGGACCCGACAACCAAGAGACCCAGTACTTC. Its protein is CASSLTSGPDNQETQYF.